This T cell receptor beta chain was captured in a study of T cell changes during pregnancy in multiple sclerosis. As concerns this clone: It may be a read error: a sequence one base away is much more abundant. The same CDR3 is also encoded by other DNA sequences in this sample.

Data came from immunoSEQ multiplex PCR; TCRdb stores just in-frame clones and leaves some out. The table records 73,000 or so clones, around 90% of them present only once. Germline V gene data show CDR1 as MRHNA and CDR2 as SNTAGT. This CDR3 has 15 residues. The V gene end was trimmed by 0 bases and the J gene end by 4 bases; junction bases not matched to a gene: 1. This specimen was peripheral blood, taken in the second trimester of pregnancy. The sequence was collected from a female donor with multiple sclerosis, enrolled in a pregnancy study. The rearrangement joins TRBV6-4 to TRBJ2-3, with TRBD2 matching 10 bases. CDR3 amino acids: CASSDSSGGPDTQYF. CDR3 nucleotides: TGTGCCAGCAGTGACTCTAGCGGGGGGCCAGATACGCAGTATTTT.